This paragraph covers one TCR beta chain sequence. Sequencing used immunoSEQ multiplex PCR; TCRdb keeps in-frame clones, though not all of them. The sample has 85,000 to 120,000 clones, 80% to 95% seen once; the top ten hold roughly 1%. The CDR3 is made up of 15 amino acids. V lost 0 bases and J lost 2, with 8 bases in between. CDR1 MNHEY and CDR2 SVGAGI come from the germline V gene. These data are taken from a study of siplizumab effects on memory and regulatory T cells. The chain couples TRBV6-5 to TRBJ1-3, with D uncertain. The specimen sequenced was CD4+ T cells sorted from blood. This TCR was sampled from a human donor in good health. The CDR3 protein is CASSYSVLAGNTIYF. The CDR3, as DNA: TGTGCCAGCAGTTACTCCGTTCTCGCTGGAAACACCATATATTTT.